This T cell receptor beta chain originates from a study of T cell responses to AZD1222 COVID-19 vaccine. Overall study: Some second doses came at about 4 weeks and others at about 12 weeks; these were pooled. The study's findings and limits: Only after the peak T cell response were repertoires sampled. Seropositive AZD1222 recipients at baseline numbered only five or six.

Worth noting for this clone: What it recognizes is unknown.

Germline lookup yields CDR1 SGHRS and CDR2 YFSETQ. The V and J ends lost 5 bases and 5 bases, in that order; junction bases with no gene match: 7. This CDR3 spans 14 amino acids. TCRdb's copy holds only in-frame clones and misses some; the assay was immunoSEQ multiplex PCR. The data show about 96,000 clones, with 89% seen just once and approximately 1.5% held by the top ten. This specimen consisted of peripheral blood, obtained on day 0 of AZD1222 vaccination. The rearrangement joins TRBV5-1 to TRBJ1-2; 9 bases match TRBD1. This clonotype originated in an adult in good health. The CDR3 nucleotides read TGCGCCAGCAGAGAGACAGGGGGACCATATGGCTACACCTTC. Residues: CASRETGGPYGYTF.